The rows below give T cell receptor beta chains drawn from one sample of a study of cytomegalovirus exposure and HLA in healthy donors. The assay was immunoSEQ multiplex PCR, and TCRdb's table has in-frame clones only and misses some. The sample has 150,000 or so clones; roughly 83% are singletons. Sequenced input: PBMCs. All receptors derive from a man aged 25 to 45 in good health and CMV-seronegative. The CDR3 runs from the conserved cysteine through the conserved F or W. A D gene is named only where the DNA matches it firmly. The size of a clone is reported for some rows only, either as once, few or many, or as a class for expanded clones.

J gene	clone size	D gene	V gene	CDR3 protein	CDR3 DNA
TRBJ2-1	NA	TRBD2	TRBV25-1	CASRTAGGGMANEQFF	TGTGCCAGCAGAACAGCGGGAGGGGGGATGGCAAATGAGCAGTTCTTC
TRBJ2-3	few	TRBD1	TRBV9	CASSVAGRQGLLADTQYF	TGTGCCAGCAGCGTAGCCGGGAGACAGGGGTTGTTGGCAGATACGCAGTATTTT
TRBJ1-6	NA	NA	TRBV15	CATSRALESPLHF	TGTGCCACCAGCAGAGCTTTAGAATCACCCCTCCACTTT
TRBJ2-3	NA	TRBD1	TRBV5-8	CASSIQGAGQDTQYF	TGTGCCAGCAGCATACAGGGGGCCGGGCAGGATACGCAGTATTTT
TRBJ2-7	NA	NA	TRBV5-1	CASSPGDAKYEQYF	TGCGCCAGCAGCCCAGGGGACGCAAAATACGAGCAGTACTTC
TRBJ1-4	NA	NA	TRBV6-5	CASSYTQGWTNEKLFF	TGTGCCAGCAGTTACACTCAGGGATGGACTAATGAAAAACTGTTTTTT
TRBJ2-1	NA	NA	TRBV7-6	CASSLRGQGWNNEQFF	TGTGCCAGCAGCTTAAGGGGTCAGGGTTGGAACAATGAGCAGTTCTTC
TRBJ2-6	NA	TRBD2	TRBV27	CASSFGGSGANVLTF	TGTGCCAGCAGTTTCGGGGGGTCCGGGGCCAACGTCCTGACTTTC
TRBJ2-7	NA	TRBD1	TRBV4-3	CASSQDRDSYEQYF	TGCGCCAGCAGCCAAGACCGGGACAGCTACGAGCAGTACTTC
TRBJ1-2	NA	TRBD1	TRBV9	CASSVEQGYGYTF	TGTGCCAGCAGCGTAGAACAGGGGTATGGCTACACCTTC
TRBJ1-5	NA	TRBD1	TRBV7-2	CASSQEGTGIIQPQHF	TGTGCCAGCAGCCAGGAAGGGACAGGGATTATTCAGCCCCAGCATTTT